This T cell receptor (beta chain) was sequenced for a study of blood T cells in healthy people across ages. Study-level results: The unsorted PBMCs prevented any conclusive comparison of naive versus antigen-experienced cells. With donor CMV status unknown, expanded clonotype changes were possibly confounded.

Isolation recovered at least 7 million PBMCs from every sample. With each sample, at least 5 micrograms of total RNA were extracted. For the second PCR, which ran for 7 to 11 cycles, a sample-barcoded 5' primer and a J-beta primer mix were used. TCRdb re-called the 5' RACE reads with MiXCR, one entry per CDR3 protein. The data show about 1.4 million distinct CDR3 sequences, almost 60% seen once. Concerning this clonotype: Antigen specificity is unknown. A much larger clone is a single base away; this may be a read error.

This receptor was taken from a man aged 18 to 29 in good health. Specimen: blood.

The DNA of the CDR3 is TGCAGCGTTGAGGCGGGTGAAAGACTGTTTTTT. Translation: CSVEAGERLFF. The chain joins TRBV29-1 to TRBJ1-4; D remains unclear. Germline CDR1 and CDR2: SQVTM and ANQGSEA. CDR3 length equals 11 residues.